This T cell receptor (beta chain) was found in a study of tumor-infiltrating lymphocytes in glioblastoma multiforme. Study-wide results and caveats: Just one glioblastoma patient contributed to the TCR-mutation comparison.

Points on this clonotype: The antigen remains undetermined.

V gave up 4 bases and J gave up 5 bases, with 20 bases separating them. Germline V gene sequence: CDR1 SGHNT, CDR2 YENEEA. The CDR3 covers 16 residues. TCRB libraries came from RNA via three nested multiplex PCR rounds. TCRB cDNA was made from 0.4 to 0.6 ug total RNA. One entry per CDR3 protein, called by TCRdb with MiXCR from the multiplex PCR reads. The sample yields about 9,000 distinct CDR3 sequences, about 80% seen once. The gene calls are TRBV11-3 and TRBJ2-5; D perhaps matches TRBD2 (6 bases). The sample taken for sequencing was brain tumor tissue. The TCR was taken from a male donor with glioblastoma. This CDR3 is CASSSGRGAHVETQYF. CDR3 bases: TGTGCCAGCAGCTCAGGGCGGGGAGCCCATGTGGAGACCCAGTACTTC.